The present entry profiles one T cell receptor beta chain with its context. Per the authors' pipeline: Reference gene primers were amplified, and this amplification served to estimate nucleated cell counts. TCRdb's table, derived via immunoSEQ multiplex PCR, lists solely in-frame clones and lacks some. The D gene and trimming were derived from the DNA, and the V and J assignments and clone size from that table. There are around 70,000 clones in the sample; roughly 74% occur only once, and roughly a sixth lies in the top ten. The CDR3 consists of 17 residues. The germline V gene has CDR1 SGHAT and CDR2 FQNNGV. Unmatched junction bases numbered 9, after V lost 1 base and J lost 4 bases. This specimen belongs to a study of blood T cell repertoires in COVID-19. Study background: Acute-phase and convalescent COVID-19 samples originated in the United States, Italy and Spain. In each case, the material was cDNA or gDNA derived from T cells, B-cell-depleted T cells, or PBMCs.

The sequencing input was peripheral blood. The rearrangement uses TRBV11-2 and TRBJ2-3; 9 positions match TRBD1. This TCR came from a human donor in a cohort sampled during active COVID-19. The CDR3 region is CASSLAPGTGKSDTQYF. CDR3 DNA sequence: TGTGCCAGCAGCTTAGCCCCCGGGACAGGGAAATCAGATACGCAGTATTTT.